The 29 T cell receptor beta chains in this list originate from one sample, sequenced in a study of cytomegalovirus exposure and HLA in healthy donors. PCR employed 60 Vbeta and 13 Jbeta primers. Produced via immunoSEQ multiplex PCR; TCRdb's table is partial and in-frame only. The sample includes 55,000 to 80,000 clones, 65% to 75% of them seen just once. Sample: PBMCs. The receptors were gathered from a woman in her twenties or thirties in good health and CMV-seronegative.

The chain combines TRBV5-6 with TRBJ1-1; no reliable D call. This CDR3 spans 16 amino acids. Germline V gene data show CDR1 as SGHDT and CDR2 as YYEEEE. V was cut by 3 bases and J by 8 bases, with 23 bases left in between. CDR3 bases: TGTGCCAGCAGCTGGGAGAAGATCATCCCCGGGAGCGAAGCTTTCTTT. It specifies CASSWEKIIPGSEAFF. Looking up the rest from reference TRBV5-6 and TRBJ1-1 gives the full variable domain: DAGVTQSPTHLIKTRGQQVTLRCSPKSGHDTVSWYQQALGQGPQFIFQYYEEEERQRGNFPDRFSGHQFPNYSSELNVNALLLGDSALYLCASSWEKIIPGSEAFFGQGTRLTVV.

The CDR3 protein is CASSPIGTALNTEAFF. The CDR3 bases are TGTGCCAGCAGTCCAATAGGGACAGCCCTGAACACTGAAGCTTTCTTT. The chain couples TRBV27 to TRBJ1-1; 7 bases are a match to TRBD1. Germline V gene lookup returns CDR1 MNHEY and CDR2 SMNVEV (reference sequence). V dropped 5 bases and J dropped 0; count of bases not matched to a gene: 9. This CDR3 is built from 16 residues.

The CDR3 sequence is CASKTRGGGLGTQYF. CDR3 sequence (DNA): TGTGCCAGCAAGACCAGAGGGGGCGGGCTGGGGACCCAGTACTTC. The chain is built from TRBV28 and TRBJ2-5, with TRBD1 matching 7 bases. The CDR3 contains 15 residues. Germline V gives CDR1 MDHEN, CDR2 SYDVKM. The V segment lost 7 bases and the J segment 7 bases; nucleotides outside the gene matches: 15.

The CDR3 DNA is TGTGCCAGCTACGACAGGGGCACTGAAGCTTTCTTT. Amino acid sequence: CASYDRGTEAFF. The genes are TRBV27 and TRBJ1-1; 8 bases map to TRBD1. Per the germline V gene, CDR1 is MNHEY and CDR2 is SMNVEV (reference sequence). CDR3 length: 12 amino acids. The V gene end was trimmed by 8 bases and the J gene end by 4 bases; junction bases not matched to a gene: 3.

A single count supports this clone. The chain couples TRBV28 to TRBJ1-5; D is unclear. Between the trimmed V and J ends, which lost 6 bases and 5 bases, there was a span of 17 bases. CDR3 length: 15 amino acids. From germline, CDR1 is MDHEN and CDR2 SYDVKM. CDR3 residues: CASRPTGGFDQPQHF. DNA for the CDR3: TGTGCCAGCAGACCCACCGGAGGGTTCGATCAGCCCCAGCATTTT.

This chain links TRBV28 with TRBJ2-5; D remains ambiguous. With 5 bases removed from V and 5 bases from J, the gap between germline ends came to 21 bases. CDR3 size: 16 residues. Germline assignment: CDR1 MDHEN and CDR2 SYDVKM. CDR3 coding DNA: TGTGCCAGCAGTCCTCCCGGAGTACCGCTTGAGGAGACCCAGTACTTC. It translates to CASSPPGVPLEETQYF.

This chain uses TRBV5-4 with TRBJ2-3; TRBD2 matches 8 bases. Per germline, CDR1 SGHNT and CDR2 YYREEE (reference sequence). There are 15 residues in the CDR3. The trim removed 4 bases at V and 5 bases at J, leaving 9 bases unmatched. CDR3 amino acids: CASSPPGLAGDTQYF. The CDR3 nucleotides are TGTGCCAGCAGCCCACCGGGGCTAGCGGGAGATACGCAGTATTTT.

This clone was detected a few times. CDR3 in DNA: TGCGCCAGCAGCCCACTGCATAATTCCTACGAGCAGTACTTC. Translating it yields CASSPLHNSYEQYF. This chain links TRBV5-1 with TRBJ2-7, with D uncertain. The germline V and J ends were trimmed by 4 bases and 1 base, with 12 bases remaining between them. Germline V gene data show CDR1 as SGHRS and CDR2 as YFSETQ. The CDR3 loop spans 14 amino acids.

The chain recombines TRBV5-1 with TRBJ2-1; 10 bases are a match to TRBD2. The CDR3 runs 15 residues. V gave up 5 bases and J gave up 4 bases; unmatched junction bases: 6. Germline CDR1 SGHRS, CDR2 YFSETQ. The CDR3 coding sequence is TGCGCCAGCAGTCCTGAGCGGGAGGGATACAATGAGCAGTTCTTC. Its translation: CASSPEREGYNEQFF.

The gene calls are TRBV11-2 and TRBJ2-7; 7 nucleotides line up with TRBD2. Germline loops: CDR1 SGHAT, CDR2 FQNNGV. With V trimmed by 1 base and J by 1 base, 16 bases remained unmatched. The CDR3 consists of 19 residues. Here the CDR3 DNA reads TGTGCCAGCAGCTTAGCCCACCGCGGGAGCCCGGGACGGTCCTACGAGCAGTACTTC. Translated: CASSLAHRGSPGRSYEQYF.

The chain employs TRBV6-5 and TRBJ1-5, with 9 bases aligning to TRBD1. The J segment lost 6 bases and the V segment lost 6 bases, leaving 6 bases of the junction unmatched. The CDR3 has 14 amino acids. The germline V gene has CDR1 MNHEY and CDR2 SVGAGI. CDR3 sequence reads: CASREGQGTQPQHF. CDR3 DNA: TGTGCCAGCAGGGAGGGACAGGGTACTCAGCCCCAGCATTTT.

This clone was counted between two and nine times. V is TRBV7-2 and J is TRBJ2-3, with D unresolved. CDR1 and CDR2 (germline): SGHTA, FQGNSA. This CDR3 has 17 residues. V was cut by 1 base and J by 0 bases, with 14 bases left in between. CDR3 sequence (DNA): TGTGCCAGCAGCTTAGTATATGAGACACCGAGCACAGATACGCAGTATTTT. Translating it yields CASSLVYETPSTDTQYF.

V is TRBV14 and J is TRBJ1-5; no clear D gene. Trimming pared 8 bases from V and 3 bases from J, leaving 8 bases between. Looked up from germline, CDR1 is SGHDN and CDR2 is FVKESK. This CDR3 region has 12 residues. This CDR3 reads CASGENNQPQHF. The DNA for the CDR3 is TGTGCCAGCGGGGAGAACAATCAGCCCCAGCATTTT. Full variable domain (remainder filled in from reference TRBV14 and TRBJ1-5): EAGVTQFPSHSVIEKGQTVTLRCDPISGHDNLYWYRRVMGKEIKFLLHFVKESKQDESGMPNNRFLAERTGGTYSTLKVQPAELEDSGVYFCASGENNQPQHFGDGTRLSIL.

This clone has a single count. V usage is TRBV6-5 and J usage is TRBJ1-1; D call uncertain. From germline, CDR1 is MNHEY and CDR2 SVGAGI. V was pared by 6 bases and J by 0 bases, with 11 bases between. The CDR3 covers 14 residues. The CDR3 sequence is CASSRVTLNTEAFF. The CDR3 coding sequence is TGTGCCAGCAGCCGAGTAACCCTGAACACTGAAGCTTTCTTT.

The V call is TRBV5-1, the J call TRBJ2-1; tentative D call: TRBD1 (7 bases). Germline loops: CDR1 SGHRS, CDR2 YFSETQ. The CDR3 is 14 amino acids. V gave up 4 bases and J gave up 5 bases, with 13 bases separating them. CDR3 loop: CASSGGTANNEQFF. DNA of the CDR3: TGCGCCAGCAGCGGCGGGACAGCTAACAATGAGCAGTTCTTC.

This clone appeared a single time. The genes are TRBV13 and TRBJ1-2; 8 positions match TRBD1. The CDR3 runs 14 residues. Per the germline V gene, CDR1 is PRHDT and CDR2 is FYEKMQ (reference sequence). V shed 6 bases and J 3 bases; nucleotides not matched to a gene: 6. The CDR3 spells CASSPGGADYGYTF. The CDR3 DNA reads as TGTGCCAGCAGTCCAGGGGGCGCGGACTATGGCTACACCTTC.

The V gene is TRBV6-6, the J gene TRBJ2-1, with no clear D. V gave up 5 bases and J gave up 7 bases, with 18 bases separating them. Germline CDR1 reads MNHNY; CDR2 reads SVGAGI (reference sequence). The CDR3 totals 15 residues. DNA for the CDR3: TGTGCCAGCAGTACTCAAACTGAGCTCTTGAATGAGCAGTTCTTC. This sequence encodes CASSTQTELLNEQFF.

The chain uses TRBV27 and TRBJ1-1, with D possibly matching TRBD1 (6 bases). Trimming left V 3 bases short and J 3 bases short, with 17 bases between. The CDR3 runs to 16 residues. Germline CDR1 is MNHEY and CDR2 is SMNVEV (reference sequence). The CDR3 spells CASSFALGGGDTEAFF. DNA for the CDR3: TGTGCCAGCAGTTTCGCCCTAGGGGGAGGGGACACTGAAGCTTTCTTT.

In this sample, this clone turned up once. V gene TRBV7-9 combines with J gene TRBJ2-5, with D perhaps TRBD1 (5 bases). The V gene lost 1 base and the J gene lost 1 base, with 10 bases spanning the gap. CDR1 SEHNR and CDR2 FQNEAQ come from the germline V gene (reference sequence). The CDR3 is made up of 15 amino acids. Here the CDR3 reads CASSLGVRAQETQYF. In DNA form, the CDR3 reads TGTGCCAGCAGCTTAGGGGTCAGGGCCCAAGAGACCCAGTACTTC.

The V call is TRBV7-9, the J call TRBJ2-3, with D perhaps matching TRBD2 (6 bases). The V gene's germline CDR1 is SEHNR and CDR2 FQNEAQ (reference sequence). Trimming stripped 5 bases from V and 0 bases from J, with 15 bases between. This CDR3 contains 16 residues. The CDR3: CASSPHSGHSTDTQYF. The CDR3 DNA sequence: TGTGCCAGCAGCCCCCATAGCGGCCATAGCACAGATACGCAGTATTTT. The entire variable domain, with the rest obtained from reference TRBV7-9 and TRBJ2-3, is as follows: DTGVSQNPRHKITKRGQNVTFRCDPISEHNRLYWYRQTLGQGPEFLTYFQNEAQLEKSRLLSDRFSAERPKGSFSTLEIQRTEQGDSAMYLCASSPHSGHSTDTQYFGPGTRLTVL.

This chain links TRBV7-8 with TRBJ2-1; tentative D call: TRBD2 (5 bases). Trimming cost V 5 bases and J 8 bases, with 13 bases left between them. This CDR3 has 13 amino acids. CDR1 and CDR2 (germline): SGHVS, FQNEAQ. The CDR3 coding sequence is TGTGCCAGCAGCCAGCAAACTAGGGATGAGCAGTTCTTC. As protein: CASSQQTRDEQFF.

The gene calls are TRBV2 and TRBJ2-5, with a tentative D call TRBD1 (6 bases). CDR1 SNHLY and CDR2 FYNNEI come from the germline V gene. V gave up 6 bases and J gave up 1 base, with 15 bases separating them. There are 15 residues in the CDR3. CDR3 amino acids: CASRILRTAQETQYF. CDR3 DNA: TGTGCCAGCAGGATCTTAAGGACAGCCCAAGAGACCCAGTACTTC.

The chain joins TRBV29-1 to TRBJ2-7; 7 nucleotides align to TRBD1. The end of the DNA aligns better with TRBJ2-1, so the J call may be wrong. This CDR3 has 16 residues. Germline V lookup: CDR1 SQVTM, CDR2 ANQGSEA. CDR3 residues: CSVQNPGQANYNEQFF. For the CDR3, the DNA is TGCAGCGTGCAAAACCCTGGACAGGCTAACTACAATGAGCAGTTCTTC.

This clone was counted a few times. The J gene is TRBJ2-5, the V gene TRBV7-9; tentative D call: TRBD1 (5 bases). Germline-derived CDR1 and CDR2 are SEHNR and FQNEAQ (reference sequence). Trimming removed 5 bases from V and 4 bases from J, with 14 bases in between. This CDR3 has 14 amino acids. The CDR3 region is CASSQVRAGETQYF. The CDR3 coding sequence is TGTGCCAGCAGCCAAGTCAGGGCTGGAGAGACCCAGTACTTC.

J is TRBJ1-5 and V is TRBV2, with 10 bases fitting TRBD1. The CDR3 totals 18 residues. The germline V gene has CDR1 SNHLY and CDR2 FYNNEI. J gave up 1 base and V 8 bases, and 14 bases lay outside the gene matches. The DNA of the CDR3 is TGTGCCAGCGGAGTCCTCGACAGGGGGCGCGCGAGCAATCAGCCCCAGCATTTT. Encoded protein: CASGVLDRGRASNQPQHF.

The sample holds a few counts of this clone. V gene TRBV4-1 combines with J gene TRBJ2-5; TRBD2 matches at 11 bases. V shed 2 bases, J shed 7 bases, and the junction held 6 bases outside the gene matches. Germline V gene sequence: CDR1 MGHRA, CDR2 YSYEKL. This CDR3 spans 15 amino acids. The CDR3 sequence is CASSQPTSGKGTQYF. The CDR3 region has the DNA TGCGCCAGCAGCCAACCGACTAGCGGGAAAGGGACCCAGTACTTC.

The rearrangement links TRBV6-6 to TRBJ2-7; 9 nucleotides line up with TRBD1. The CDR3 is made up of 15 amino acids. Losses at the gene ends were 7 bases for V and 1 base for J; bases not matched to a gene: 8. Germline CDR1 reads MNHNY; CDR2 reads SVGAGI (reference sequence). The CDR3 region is CASTVGTGSSYEQYV. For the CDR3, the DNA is TGTGCCAGCACCGTAGGGACAGGGTCTTCCTACGAGCAGTACGTC.

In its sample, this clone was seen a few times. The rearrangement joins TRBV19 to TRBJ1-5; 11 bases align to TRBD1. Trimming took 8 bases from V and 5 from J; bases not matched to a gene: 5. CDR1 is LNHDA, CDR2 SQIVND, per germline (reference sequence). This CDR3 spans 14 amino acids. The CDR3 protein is CASAGTGGDQPQHF. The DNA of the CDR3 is TGTGCCAGTGCCGGGACAGGGGGTGATCAGCCCCAGCATTTT.

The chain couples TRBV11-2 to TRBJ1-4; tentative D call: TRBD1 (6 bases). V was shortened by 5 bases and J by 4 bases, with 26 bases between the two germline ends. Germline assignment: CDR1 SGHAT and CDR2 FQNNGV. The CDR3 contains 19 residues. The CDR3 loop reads CASSPNPSPYRVSNEKLFF. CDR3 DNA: TGTGCCAGCAGCCCGAATCCGTCCCCTTACAGGGTGAGTAATGAAAAACTGTTTTTT.